This T cell receptor beta chain was sequenced for a study of molecular identifiers for immune sequencing clone quantification. This clonotype was observed many times. Generation of bulk TCR libraries relied on previously described methods and listed TCR primers. TCRdb reanalysed the PCR reads using MiXCR and keeps one entry per CDR3 protein. The table lists about 640,000 distinct CDR3 sequences, just under 20% of them singletons, with approximately 0.9% in the top ten. This CDR3 has 15 amino acids. Trimming pared 6 bases from V and 6 bases from J, leaving 18 bases between. CDR1 and CDR2 from the germline V gene are MNHEY and SVGEGT. Using 10%, 30% or 50% RNA, naive CD8 libraries were derived from around 20,000 to 1,000,000 sorted cells. In the sort, naive CD8 T cells were defined as CD8+CD4-CCR7+CD45RA+.

This chain links TRBV6-2 or TRBV6-3 with TRBJ1-5; D is perhaps TRBD1 (6 bases). This clonotype was obtained from a human donor in good health. Some libraries in this study had Jurkat cell RNA spiked in. Sequenced material: naive CD8+ T cells from blood, with Jurkat cell RNA spiked in. Subset indicated: FACS-sorted CD8+CD4-CCR7+CD45RA+ naive T cells. The DNA of the CDR3 is TGTGCCAGCAGCTCTGGGCAGGGGCCTGGTCAGCCCCAGCATTTT. It is translated as CASSSGQGPGQPQHF.